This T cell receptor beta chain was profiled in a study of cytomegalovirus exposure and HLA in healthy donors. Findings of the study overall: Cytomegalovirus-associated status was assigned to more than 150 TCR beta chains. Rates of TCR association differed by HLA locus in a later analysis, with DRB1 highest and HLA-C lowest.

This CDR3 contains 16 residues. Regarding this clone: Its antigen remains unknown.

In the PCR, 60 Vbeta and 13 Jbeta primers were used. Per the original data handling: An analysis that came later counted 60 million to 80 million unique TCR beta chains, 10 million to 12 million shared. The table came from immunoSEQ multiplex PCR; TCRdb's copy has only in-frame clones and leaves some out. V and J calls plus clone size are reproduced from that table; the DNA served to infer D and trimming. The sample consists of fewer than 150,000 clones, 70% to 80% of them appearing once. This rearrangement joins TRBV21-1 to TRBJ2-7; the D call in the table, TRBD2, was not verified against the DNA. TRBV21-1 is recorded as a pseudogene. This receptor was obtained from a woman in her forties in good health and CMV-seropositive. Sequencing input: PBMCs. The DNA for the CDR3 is TGTGCCAGCGGAGTTTTGGAGGGGCCGTGCTCCTACGAGCAGTACTTC. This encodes CASGVLEGPCSYEQYF.